The rows below give T cell receptor beta chains drawn from one sample of a study of blood T cell repertoires in COVID-19. Generated by immunoSEQ multiplex PCR, the TCRdb table keeps only in-frame clones and is missing some. The table shows around 300,000 clones, with 75% to 90% occurring only once. Sequencing was performed on peripheral blood. These receptors all come from a woman aged 50 to 60 with COVID-19, enrolled during active disease. CDR3s include the opening cysteine and the closing phenylalanine or tryptophan. A D gene is named only where the DNA matches it firmly. Some rows mark clone size as missing; the rest say once, few, many or name a class of expanded clone.

TRBD1	TRBJ1-2	TRBV29-1	-	CSVERTGINYGYTF	TGCAGCGTTGAAAGGACAGGGATTAACTATGGCTACACCTTC
-	TRBJ1-1	TRBV29-1	-	CSVERGQGEAFF	TGCAGCGTTGAAAGGGGTCAGGGGGAAGCTTTCTTT
-	TRBJ1-2	TRBV3-1/TRBV3-2	-	CASSQDHSYPNYGYTF	TGTGCCAGCAGCCAGGATCACAGCTATCCTAACTATGGCTACACCTTC
-	TRBJ1-1	TRBV18	-	CASSQNRDTEAFF	TGTGCCAGCTCACAAAACCGGGACACTGAAGCTTTCTTT
-	TRBJ1-1	TRBV7-9	-	CASSLGPTRSFF	TGTGCCAGCAGCTTAGGTCCAACACGCTCTTTCTTT
TRBD1	TRBJ1-2	TRBV5-1	-	CASSLAPGQGALAYGYTF	TGCGCCAGCAGCTTGGCCCCGGGACAGGGGGCTTTAGCCTATGGCTACACCTTC
-	TRBJ2-2	TRBV9	-	CASSVEGANTGELFF	TGTGCCAGCAGCGTAGAGGGGGCGAACACCGGGGAGCTGTTTTTT
-	TRBJ2-1	TRBV5-5	few	CASSKINEQFF	TGTGCCAGCAGTAAAATCAATGAGCAGTTCTTC
-	TRBJ2-7	TRBV3-1/TRBV3-2	few	CASSRQTTGQNYGEQYF	TGTGCCAGCAGCCGTCAAACCACAGGGCAAAATTACGGCGAGCAGTACTTC
-	TRBJ1-1	TRBV29-1	once	CSVEQGSAEAFF	TGCAGCGTTGAGCAGGGCTCCGCTGAAGCTTTCTTT